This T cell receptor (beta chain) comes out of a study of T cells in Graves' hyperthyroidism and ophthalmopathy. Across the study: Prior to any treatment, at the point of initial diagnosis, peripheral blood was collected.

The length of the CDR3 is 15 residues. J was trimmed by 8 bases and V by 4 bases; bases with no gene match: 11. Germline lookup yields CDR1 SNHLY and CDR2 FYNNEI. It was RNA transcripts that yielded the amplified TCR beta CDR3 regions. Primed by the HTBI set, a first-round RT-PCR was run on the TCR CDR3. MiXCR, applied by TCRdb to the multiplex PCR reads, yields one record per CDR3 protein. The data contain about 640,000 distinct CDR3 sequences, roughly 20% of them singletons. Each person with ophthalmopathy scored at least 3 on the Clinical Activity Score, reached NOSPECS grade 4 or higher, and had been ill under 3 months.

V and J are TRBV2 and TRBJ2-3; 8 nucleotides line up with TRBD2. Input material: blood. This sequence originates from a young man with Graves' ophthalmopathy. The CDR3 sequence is CASSGETGGRGTQYF. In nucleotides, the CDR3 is TGTGCCAGCAGTGGCGAGACGGGAGGGCGGGGTACGCAGTATTTT.